This T cell receptor (beta chain) originates from a study of cytomegalovirus exposure and HLA in healthy donors. Study findings and constraints: Within an earlier analysis, most TCR beta V segments proved productive either about 90% or about 30% of the time.

60 Vbeta and 13 Jbeta primers were used in PCR. Clones were sequenced by immunoSEQ multiplex PCR, and TCRdb holds only the in-frame ones, with some missing. The sample data list approximately 42,000 clones. The V end lost 10 bases, the J end lost 1 base, and 13 bases lay between the germline ends. Looked up from germline, CDR1 is ENHRY and CDR2 is SYGVKD. This CDR3 has 13 amino acids. As to this clone: No antigen is known for it.

This TCR was recovered from a male donor in good health and CMV-seronegative. Sequencing was carried out using PBMCs. The rearrangement links TRBV10-3 to TRBJ2-5; D is uncertain. CDR3 region: CATYSPLQETQYF. CDR3 DNA sequence: TGTGCCACCTACTCCCCACTCCAAGAGACCCAGTACTTC.